What follows are 26 T cell receptor beta chains derived from one specimen sequenced in a study of cytomegalovirus exposure and HLA in healthy donors. Primers: 60 Vbeta forward and 13 Jbeta reverse. The method was immunoSEQ multiplex PCR; TCRdb's version includes in-frame clones alone and lacks a portion of them. The sample lists more than 150,000 clones, around 80% occurring once. The sample taken for sequencing was PBMCs. The receptors were sampled from a woman aged 50 to 60 in good health and CMV-seropositive.

The V and J genes are TRBV7-2 and TRBJ2-7, with 7 bases lining up with TRBD2. This CDR3 has 15 amino acids. The J segment lost 2 bases and the V segment lost 5 bases, leaving 9 bases of the junction unmatched. Looked up from germline, CDR1 is SGHTA and CDR2 is FQGNSA. The CDR3 nucleotides are TGTGCCAGCAGCAGGGCTGGGACTACGCCCTACGAGCAGTACTTC. Amino acid sequence: CASSRAGTTPYEQYF.

The rearrangement joins TRBV7-2 to TRBJ2-5, with D tentatively TRBD1 (6 bases). The CDR3 length is 15 residues. V was pared by 5 bases and J by 4 bases, with 17 bases between. Germline V gene sequence: CDR1 SGHTA, CDR2 FQGNSA. The CDR3 DNA is TGTGCCAGCAGCCGAACCGGGACACCTAGAGAGACCCAGTACTTC. This translates into CASSRTGTPRETQYF.

This chain links TRBV10-1 with TRBJ1-5, with D possibly matching TRBD1 (5 bases). The germline V and J ends were trimmed by 8 bases and 0 bases, with 11 bases remaining between them. This CDR3 comprises 14 residues. Germline values: CDR1 WNHNN, CDR2 SYGVQD (reference sequence). The CDR3 sequence is CASPQGLSNQPQHF. The CDR3 region has the DNA TGCGCCAGCCCCCAGGGCCTTAGCAATCAGCCCCAGCATTTT.

The genes are TRBV4-2 and TRBJ1-5; perhaps TRBD1 as D (5 bases). Trimming took 0 bases from V and 3 from J, leaving 9 bases between them. CDR3 length: 15 residues. CDR1 is LGHNA, CDR2 YNFKEQ, per germline. This chain's CDR3 is CASSQDRGFNQPQHF. The CDR3 bases are TGTGCCAGCAGCCAAGATAGGGGTTTCAATCAGCCCCAGCATTTT.

Worth noting for this clone: Germline is not matched at one junction end, which may reflect a read error. The chain combines TRBV11-2 with TRBJ1-2; the D is unclear. The CDR3 contains 11 residues. Looked up from germline, CDR1 is SGHAT and CDR2 is FQNNGV. Written as DNA, the CDR3 is TGTGCCAGCAGCTTAGGGACCGGACTACACTTC. Protein product: CASSLGTGLHF.

The rearrangement joins TRBV5-1 to TRBJ1-2, with D maybe TRBD1 (6 bases). Germline CDR1 reads SGHRS; CDR2 reads YFSETQ. V was clipped by 4 bases and J by 3 bases, with 16 bases between them. This CDR3 spans 15 amino acids. The DNA for the CDR3 is TGCGCCAGCAGCATGGACGGACAGAGCGACTATGGCTACACCTTC. Its protein is CASSMDGQSDYGYTF.

This clone has only one observation. This sequence joins TRBV6-8 and TRBJ1-2; D possibly corresponds to TRBD1 (5 bases). There are 16 residues in the CDR3. Trimming shortened V by 2 bases and J by 4 bases, and 17 bases separated the two germline ends. The germline CDR1 and CDR2 sequences are MNHGY and SAAAGT. This CDR3 reads CASSYVWFCRGYGYTF. The CDR3 coding sequence is TGTGCCAGCAGTTACGTTTGGTTTTGTAGGGGCTATGGCTACACCTTC.

This clone was picked up a small number of times. In the same sample, other DNA sequences code for this CDR3. The rearrangement uses TRBV9 and TRBJ1-1; D call uncertain. Trimming removed 2 bases from V and 1 base from J, with 9 bases in between. CDR1 and CDR2 (germline): SGDLS, YYNGEE. There are 14 residues in the CDR3. The CDR3 coding sequence is TGTGCCAGCAGCGTGGTAACCGGGAACACTGAAGCTTTCTTT. Translation: CASSVVTGNTEAFF.

This rearrangement joins TRBV2 to TRBJ2-1, with D possibly TRBD1 on 6 matching bases. V lost 4 bases and J lost 0, with 13 bases in between. CDR1 and CDR2 (germline): SNHLY, FYNNEI. The CDR3 loop spans 16 amino acids. This chain's CDR3 is CASSGTAKSSYNEQFF. The DNA for the CDR3 is TGTGCCAGCAGTGGGACAGCGAAGAGCTCCTACAATGAGCAGTTCTTC. Based on the CDR3 plus reference TRBV2 and TRBJ2-1, the full variable domain is EPEVTQTPSHQVTQMGQEVILRCVPISNHLYFYWYRQILGQKVEFLVSFYNNEISEKSEIFDDQFSVERPDGSNFTLKIRSTKLEDSAMYFCASSGTAKSSYNEQFFGPGTRLTVL.

This chain joins TRBV4-3 and TRBJ2-2; a possible D gene is TRBD1 (5 bases). The CDR3 length is 18 residues. V was cut by 2 bases and J by 6 bases, with 22 bases left in between. CDR1 is LGHNA, CDR2 YSLEER, per germline. Here the CDR3 reads CASSQNPRGAVKAGELFF. The CDR3, as DNA: TGCGCCAGCAGCCAAAACCCCCGTGGGGCAGTGAAGGCCGGGGAGCTGTTTTTT.

V gene TRBV5-8 combines with J gene TRBJ1-1; 7 bases match TRBD1. Per germline, CDR1 SGHTS and CDR2 YDEGEE. The CDR3 extends over 16 amino acids. The V gene end was trimmed by 4 bases and the J gene end by 6 bases; junction bases not matched to a gene: 15. CDR3 region: CASSHNDYTGVPEAFF. In DNA form, the CDR3 reads TGTGCCAGCAGCCACAACGATTATACAGGGGTCCCTGAAGCTTTCTTT. The variable domain in full, with the rest retrieved from reference TRBV5-8 and TRBJ1-1, is EAGVTQSPTHLIKTRGQQATLRCSPISGHTSVYWYQQALGLGLQFLLWYDEGEERNRGNFPPRFSGRQFPNYSSELNVNALELEDSALYLCASSHNDYTGVPEAFFGQGTRLTVV.

This chain uses TRBV5-6 with TRBJ1-2; D is undetermined. This CDR3 comprises 13 residues. V shed 0 bases and J shed 4 bases, with 7 bases lying between them. CDR1 is SGHDT, CDR2 YYEEEE, per germline. The CDR3 nucleotides are TGTGCCAGCAGCTTGGGTACTCCCTATGGCTACACCTTC. It encodes CASSLGTPYGYTF.

The gene calls are TRBV4-2 and TRBJ2-1; 8 bases map to TRBD1. In germline, CDR1 is LGHNA, CDR2 YNFKEQ. The CDR3 has 16 amino acids. Trimming removed 4 bases from V and 0 bases from J; junction bases left unmatched: 5. The CDR3 loop reads CASSRTGGSSYNEQFF. The DNA for the CDR3 is TGTGCCAGCAGCCGAACAGGGGGGAGCTCCTACAATGAGCAGTTCTTC.

The chain has TRBV18 and TRBJ2-7; unclear D gene. Germline CDR1 reads KGHSH; CDR2 reads LQKENI. V lost 4 bases and J 4 bases, leaving 5 bases between the germline ends. CDR3 length: 11 amino acids. The CDR3 spells CASSLEYEQYF. The CDR3 nucleotides read TGTGCCAGCTCACTGGAGTACGAGCAGTACTTC.

The rearrangement links TRBV27 to TRBJ1-6; no clear D gene. In germline, CDR1 is MNHEY, CDR2 SMNVEV (reference sequence). CDR3 length: 16 amino acids. V was trimmed by 2 bases and J by 0 bases, leaving 8 bases between them. The CDR3 region has the DNA TGTGCCAGCAGTTTAGTCGGGAGCTCCTATAATTCACCCCTCCACTTT. Its translation: CASSLVGSSYNSPLHF.

In its sample, this clone was seen once. This chain joins TRBV25-1 and TRBJ2-3, with a possible D match to TRBD1 (6 bases). The germline V and J ends were trimmed by 1 base and 4 bases, with 15 bases remaining between them. Per the germline V gene, CDR1 is MGHDK and CDR2 is SYGVNS. The CDR3 spans 16 residues. The CDR3 loop reads CASSESRGTGADTQYF. The CDR3 DNA reads TGTGCCAGCAGTGAATCCAGGGGTACGGGCGCAGATACGCAGTATTTT. Combining the CDR3 with reference TRBV25-1 and TRBJ2-3 gives the whole variable domain EADIYQTPRYLVIGTGKKITLECSQTMGHDKMYWYQQDPGMELHLIHYSYGVNSTEKGDLSSESTVSRIRTEHFPLTLESARPSHTSQYLCASSESRGTGADTQYFGPGTRLTVL.

The V call is TRBV4-2, the J call TRBJ2-3; weak D call: TRBD2 (7 bases). The CDR3 totals 16 residues. V was pared by 1 base and J by 2 bases, with 13 bases between. CDR1 LGHNA and CDR2 YNFKEQ come from the germline V gene. The CDR3 spells CASSQGGGRLTDTQYF. Here the CDR3 DNA reads TGTGCCAGCAGCCAAGGGGGGGGCAGGCTCACAGATACGCAGTATTTT.

This chain connects TRBV7-8 to TRBJ2-1; 7 nucleotides agree with TRBD1. The CDR3 length is 15 residues. Trimming cost V 5 bases and J 3 bases; bases outside gene matches: 7. Germline-derived CDR1 and CDR2 are SGHVS and FQNEAQ. The CDR3 DNA is TGTGCCAGCAGCCCGGGACAGAGTCACTACAATGAGCAGTTCTTC. Encoded protein: CASSPGQSHYNEQFF.

In this sample, this clone turned up a few times. The chain carries TRBV30 and TRBJ1-1; 7 nucleotides match TRBD1. After removal of 5 bases from V and 7 bases from J, the junction contained 4 bases not matched to a gene. Per the germline V gene, CDR1 is GTSNPN and CDR2 is SVGIG (reference sequence). The CDR3 is 11 amino acids. CDR3 sequence reads: CAWVTGVEAFF. The CDR3 nucleotides are TGTGCCTGGGTCACAGGGGTTGAAGCTTTCTTT.

The chain links TRBV4-1 to TRBJ2-5; D unresolved. Deletions cut 2 bases from V and 3 bases from J, with 13 bases between. The CDR3 totals 15 residues. Germline CDR1 MGHRA, CDR2 YSYEKL. The CDR3 bases are TGCGCCAGCAGCCAACATGGCACCACAAAAGAGACCCAGTACTTC. It specifies CASSQHGTTKETQYF.

The chain has TRBV4-3 and TRBJ1-5, with D perhaps TRBD1 (5 bases). The CDR3 loop spans 17 amino acids. V lost 4 bases, J lost 6 bases, and 22 bases lay in between. Germline CDR1 is LGHNA and CDR2 is YSLEER. The CDR3 nucleotides are TGCGCCAGCAGCCCCCAAGCTTTCGGGGGGGGTGGTCAGCCCCAGCATTTT. Protein product: CASSPQAFGGGGQPQHF.

CDR3 sequence (DNA): TGTGCCAGTAGTATAGTGGACAACCAAGCTTTCTTT. Translated: CASSIVDNQAFF. This sequence joins TRBV19 and TRBJ1-1, with a possible D match to TRBD1 (5 bases). Looked up from germline, CDR1 is LNHDA and CDR2 is SQIVND (reference sequence). The CDR3 runs 12 residues. Between the trimmed V and J ends, which lost 1 base and 9 bases, there was a span of 9 bases.

The chain recombines TRBV6-5 with TRBJ2-5; D is possibly TRBD1 (6 bases). Germline V gene sequence: CDR1 MNHEY, CDR2 SVGAGI. Trimming removed 6 bases at V and 5 bases at J, with 10 bases between. This CDR3 region has 12 residues. The CDR3 region is CASRQGFETQYF. As DNA, the CDR3 is TGTGCCAGCAGACAGGGATTTGAGACCCAGTACTTC.

The rearrangement joins TRBV7-8 to TRBJ2-1; 9 nucleotides match TRBD2. The germline V gene encodes CDR1 SGHVS and CDR2 FQNEAQ. V trimming: 2 bases; J trimming: 8 bases; junction bases outside the gene matches: 7. CDR3 length: 15 residues. CDR3 bases: TGTGCCAGCAGCTTATCCGGGACTAGCTTCTATGAGCAGTTCTTC. Translating gives CASSLSGTSFYEQFF.

V gene TRBV28 combines with J gene TRBJ2-7; perhaps TRBD1 as D (5 bases). Looked up from germline, CDR1 is MDHEN and CDR2 is SYDVKM. Trimming removed 4 bases from V and 2 bases from J, with 12 bases in between. The CDR3 has 14 amino acids. As DNA, the CDR3 is TGTGCCAGCAGTTCTGAACAAGGGGCCTACGAGCAGTACTTC. It encodes CASSSEQGAYEQYF. Looking up the rest from reference TRBV28 and TRBJ2-7 gives the full variable domain: DVKVTQSSRYLVKRTGEKVFLECVQDMDHENMFWYRQDPGLGLRLIYFSYDVKMKEKGDIPEGYSVSREKKERFSLILESASTNQTSMYLCASSSEQGAYEQYFGPGTRLTVT.

The gene calls are TRBV15 and TRBJ2-3, with D possibly matching TRBD2 (5 bases). CDR3 length: 17 residues. The ends were cut back, 0 bases at V and 6 bases at J, with 19 bases in the middle. Germline V gene sequence: CDR1 LNHNV, CDR2 YYDKDF (reference sequence). The CDR3 region has the DNA TGTGCCACCAGCAGAGATCGAACACGCCGACGCGGGGATACGCAGTATTTT. Translating gives CATSRDRTRRRGDTQYF.